The entry that follows covers one TCR beta chain sequence. Its antigen is unknown. This entry belongs to a study of chemoradiotherapy in HPV16-positive cancers. Study overall: A couple of HPV16-positive patients' cells yielded candidate HPV-specific clones and common motifs. Study-wide results and limits: In HPV16-positive patients, HPV-responsive T-cell expansion tracked better recurrence-free survival.

Profiling relied on immunoSEQ multiplex PCR, and the TCRdb table lists in-frame clones only, not all of them. The repertoire holds approximately 29,000 clones, with roughly 80% as singletons. Trimming took 1 base from V and 4 from J, leaving 14 bases between them. The germline gives CDR1 SGDLS, CDR2 YYNGEE. The CDR3 length is 16 residues. Samples were taken several times over chemoradiotherapy. This TCR was sampled from a human donor with HPV-associated anogenital cancer. The chain couples TRBV9 to TRBJ2-2; D possibly uses TRBD1 or TRBD2 (6 bases each). The sample here was blood, taken from a patient who underwent chemoradiotherapy. CDR3 nucleotides: TGTGCCAGCAGCGTAATGGGGGGCCAAGTCACCGGGGAGCTGTTTTTT. Translating it yields CASSVMGGQVTGELFF. The full variable domain, rest sourced from reference TRBV9 and TRBJ2-2, is DSGVTQTPKHLITATGQRVTLRCSPRSGDLSVYWYQQSLDQGLQFLIQYYNGEERAKGNILERFSAQQFPDLHSELNLSSLELGDSALYFCASSVMGGQVTGELFFGEGSRLTVL.